This T cell receptor beta chain was captured by sequencing in a study of blood T cell repertoires in COVID-19 (dated by TCRdb to about 2020). Broadly, across the study: Collaborator samples came from the United States, Italy and Spain and covered acute and convalescent phases of COVID-19. The repertoires were made available in a free public database intended to serve as a resource for research on the immune response to SARS-CoV-2. Samples came from the ongoing ImmuneRACE study (first 160 participants) plus 1,254 subjects from 6 global collaborators. A de-identified subject ID, COVID-19 status, age in years and sex were almost always included in the sample metadata. The prospective study material was composed of cDNA or gDNA derived from T cells, B-cell-depleted T cells, or PBMCs. The dataset comprised deeply sampled blood TCRbeta repertoires from subjects exposed to, actively infected with, or recovered from COVID-19. Where available, HLA class I and class II types were obtained from metadata supplied by the sample provider rather than from assay-based typing. Paper-wide results and their limitations: The amount of clinical and demographic metadata varied by source and participant and was provided uncurated.

V and J lose 4 bases and 1 base, and a span of 13 bases separates them. The CDR3 measures 14 amino acids from cysteine to phenylalanine. The CDR3 DNA has 42 bases and is translated from base 1. Via the germline V gene, CDR1 is SQVTM and CDR2 ANQGSEA. Enrolling through a virtual design, the prospective study's participants ranged in age from roughly 18 to 95 years and lived across about two dozen United States geographic areas. In the prospective study, participants were assigned to cohorts based on the clinical history participants reported in a screening survey and a study questionnaire. Recovered participants in ImmuneRACE Cohort 3 were defined as having two consecutive negative NP/OP PCR tests, clearance from a healthcare professional, or resolution of symptoms. In the prospective study, mobile phlebotomists collected whole blood, serum and a nasopharyngeal or oropharyngeal swab from each participant. Participants in the prospective study had the option to provide additional blood draws and questionnaires over a roughly 2-month period. Before DNA extraction, prospective study blood samples were shipped either frozen or at room temperature.

TCRbeta CDR3 regions were amplified from genomic DNA using the immunoSEQ Assay, a bias-controlled multiplex PCR. As for the original processing: The number of nucleated cells in each sample was estimated by amplification of reference gene primers within the assay. To quantify the absolute abundance of each unique TCRbeta CDR3 rearrangement, sequence reads were collapsed and filtered. Productive Simpson clonality was computed per sample as the square root of Simpson's diversity index over productive rearrangements. TCRdb mirrors the immuneACCESS table, restricted to in-frame sequences. Some clones are absent from its copies; in checked studies, under half trace to an unresolved V gene, and the reason for the others is unknown. The DNA was the basis for D and trimming; V, J and clone size are from that table. The sample records a few hundred thousand clones, 80% to 85% of which are singletons. The top ten clones comprise over 4.5% of the sample.

About this clone itself: No antigen is known for it. No base-level quality is on record; no much larger clone is a single base apart.

This receptor was taken from a woman aged 50 to 65 who had recovered from COVID-19. The sequenced sample consisted of PBMCs or T cells enriched from blood (not recorded which). This receptor chain uses TRBV29-1 and TRBJ2-5, and TRBD2 may be the D gene, going by 5 matching bases. The CDR3 protein: CSVGPPSGQETQYF. The bases are TGCAGCGTTGGCCCGCCGAGCGGCCAAGAGACCCAGTACTTC.